A selection of T cell receptor beta chains follows, all from one sample in a study of OX40 agonist ivuxolimab in advanced cancers. Repertoires were generated with immunoSEQ multiplex PCR, while TCRdb's copy carries only in-frame clones and drops some. In the table there are about 47,000 clones, roughly 85% of which are singletons. The input for sequencing was CD4+ or CD8+ T cells sorted from blood, taken in a trial of the OX40 agonist ivuxolimab. The receptors derive from an adult with an advanced solid tumor such as melanoma, head and neck, liver or kidney cancer. Both conserved end residues are part of each CDR3. D genes are given only for firm matches. Size is omitted from some rows. Given values are once, few, many or a class for expanded clones.

cdr3_nt cdr3_aa v_call d_call clone_size j_call
TGTGCCTGGAGTACCGGACAGGGGCCGTTTCAGCCCCAGCATTTT CAWSTGQGPFQPQHF TRBV30 TRBD1 . TRBJ1-5
TGTGCCAGCAGCTCCAGGGTAGCGGGAGTATTGAAGCAGTTCTTC CASSSRVAGVLKQFF TRBV5-8 TRBD2 few TRBJ2-1
TGTGCCAGCAGCCTCGGGACTAGTTGGTATTTT CASSLGTSWYF TRBV6-1 TRBD2 . TRBJ2-3
TGTGCCAGCAGCTCAACCTTGTACGAGCAGTACTTC CASSSTLYEQYF TRBV6-6 . . TRBJ2-7
TGTGCCAGCAGCTTAGGGACAGGGGGAAGGTCCTACGAGCAGTACTTC CASSLGTGGRSYEQYF TRBV7-9 TRBD1 . TRBJ2-7
TGTGCCAGCTCACCCGGGACAGGGGACGGCCGGCAGCCCCAGCATTTT CASSPGTGDGRQPQHF TRBV18 TRBD1 once TRBJ1-5
TGTGCCAGCAGTTTATTCGGCTCCTACAATGAGCAGTTCTTC CASSLFGSYNEQFF TRBV27 . once TRBJ2-1
TGTGCCAGCAGCAAACCCAGAGGACAGGGGGACAGGGCCAAAAACATTCAGTACTTC CASSKPRGQGDRAKNIQYF TRBV7-2 TRBD1 . TRBJ2-4
TGTGCCAGCAGCTTGGGGGACTCTAGCTCTGGGGCCAACGTCCTGACTTTC CASSLGDSSSGANVLTF TRBV11-1 . . TRBJ2-6
TGTGCCAGCTCACCAGCCCACCTGACGTACGAGCAGTACTTC CASSPAHLTYEQYF TRBV18 . once TRBJ2-7
TGTGCCAGCAATCCAACCGGGACTAGCCCCTACGAGCAGTACTTC CASNPTGTSPYEQYF TRBV28 TRBD2 . TRBJ2-7
TGTGCCATCAGGGCCCCGGGACAGGGGTTCTCCGAGCAGTACTTC CAIRAPGQGFSEQYF TRBV10-3 TRBD1 . TRBJ2-7
TGTGCCAGCAGCCAAGCTTTTGTGGGGAACTATGGCTACACCTTC CASSQAFVGNYGYTF TRBV4-2 . . TRBJ1-2
TGCGCCAGCAGACCTTGGGGACAGGGCTCCTACGAGCAGTACTTC CASRPWGQGSYEQYF TRBV5-1 TRBD1 once TRBJ2-7
TGCGCCAGCAGCTTGTGGCTAGCGGGGGGCAATGAGCAGTTCTTC CASSLWLAGGNEQFF TRBV5-1 TRBD2 . TRBJ2-1
TGTGCCAGCTACGGGTCGGATCTTAACTATGAGCAGTACTTC CASYGSDLNYEQYF TRBV28 . once TRBJ2-7
TGTGCCAGCAGCCTAGGACTAGCCAGCACAGATACGCAGTATTTT CASSLGLASTDTQYF TRBV7-9 TRBD2 . TRBJ2-3
TGTGCCAGCAGCTTGGCCAGGGAGACCCAGTACTTC CASSLARETQYF TRBV5-4 . . TRBJ2-5
TGTGCCAGCAGTTTACGGGTCTCCTACGAGCAGTACTTC CASSLRVSYEQYF TRBV27 . . TRBJ2-7
TGTGCCAGTACTTGGGGCTGGGGTGAGCAGTTCTTC CASTWGWGEQFF TRBV19 . . TRBJ2-1
TGTGCCAGCAGCACCCAAAATAAGTATAATGAAAAACTGTTTTTT CASSTQNKYNEKLFF TRBV16 . . TRBJ1-4
TGTGCCAGCAGCTTAGGACAGGGACGCACTGGGGCCAACGTCCTGACTTTC CASSLGQGRTGANVLTF TRBV7-3 TRBD1 once TRBJ2-6
TGTGCCAGCAGTCTAGCGGGAGAAACCTACGAGCAGTACTTC CASSLAGETYEQYF TRBV6-5 TRBD2 . TRBJ2-7
TGTGCCAGCAGTTTTACCGACAGGGACACCGGGGAGCTGTTTTTT CASSFTDRDTGELFF TRBV5-5 TRBD1 . TRBJ2-2
TGTGCCAGCAGTTTACCGGGCGGCCCGGGTGAGCAGTTCTTC CASSLPGGPGEQFF TRBV27 . . TRBJ2-1
TGCGCCAGCAGCTTGGCAACCTCTGGGGCCAACGTCCTGACTTTC CASSLATSGANVLTF TRBV5-1 . . TRBJ2-6
TGCAGCGTTGACTTACTGACGGGGTGGGGTGGCTACACCTTC CSVDLLTGWGGYTF TRBV29-1 . once TRBJ1-2
TGCGCCAGCAGCTTGGCTGGGTCGACAGCGGCCGGGGAGCTGTTTTTT CASSLAGSTAAGELFF TRBV5-1 . . TRBJ2-2
TGTGCCAGCAGCCAAGACAGACATACAAACTATGGCTACACCTTC CASSQDRHTNYGYTF TRBV4-2 . few TRBJ1-2
TGTGCCAGCAGTTTAAGCCCCTACGAGCAGTACTTC CASSLSPYEQYF TRBV27 . . TRBJ2-7
TGTGCCTGGAGTGCCCGAAGGGACCCCGGCTCCTACAATGAGCAGTTCTTC CAWSARRDPGSYNEQFF TRBV30 . . TRBJ2-1
TGTGCCAGCAGTCTTACCGGGACTAGCGGATACGAGCAGTACTTC CASSLTGTSGYEQYF TRBV6-1 TRBD2 . TRBJ2-7
TGTGCCAGCAGCCTCGGGACTAGCGGATCGAACACCGGGGAGCTGTTTTTT CASSLGTSGSNTGELFF TRBV7-9 TRBD2 once TRBJ2-2
TGTGCCAGTAGTATAGTAGGGGGCAATCAGCCCCAGCATTTT CASSIVGGNQPQHF TRBV19 . . TRBJ1-5
TGTGCCAGCAGTTTACTCCGGGAACTGGAGACCCAGTACTTC CASSLLRELETQYF TRBV28 . . TRBJ2-5
TGCGCCAGCAGCGGAGGGACAGGGGGAGGCAATGAGCAGTTCTTC CASSGGTGGGNEQFF TRBV5-1 TRBD1 . TRBJ2-1
TGTGCCAGTAGTTCTCGGGGGCCTACAGGGGGCGGAGAGACCCAGTACTTC CASSSRGPTGGGETQYF TRBV19 TRBD1 . TRBJ2-5
TGTGCCAGCAGCTTAACCTTTGGGACTCCTAGGCAGTTCTTC CASSLTFGTPRQFF TRBV7-6 . few TRBJ2-1